This entry features one T cell receptor (beta chain) sequence. The antigen remains undetermined. Germline loops: CDR1 MNHNS, CDR2 SASEGT. The V segment lost 6 bases and the J segment 7 bases; nucleotides outside the gene matches: 3. This CDR3 is 13 amino acids long. This sample stems from a study of T-cell reconstitution after alpha-beta-depleted transplantation in children. Study observations and caveats: The study traced high day-60 TCRbeta diversity in some patients to surviving recipient T cells and thymic progenitors.

The TCRbeta library incorporated unique molecular identifiers. Each CDR3 protein gets one entry after TCRdb re-called the PCR reads with MiXCR. The table shows about 830,000 distinct CDR3 sequences, with less than 20% occurring only once. The sequencing used PBMCs, mostly from graft donor cells, collected 360 days after TCRalphabeta/CD19-depleted stem cell transplant. The sequence derives from a male patient younger than 18 who had a stem cell transplant for acute lymphoblastic leukemia, so the T cells may come from the graft donor. The chain has TRBV6-1 and TRBJ1-5; 10 nucleotides match TRBD1. The CDR3 bases are TGTGCCAGCAGGGGACAGGGGACCCAGCCCCAGCATTTT. It is translated as CASRGQGTQPQHF.